The present T cell receptor beta chain was sequenced within a study of Ad26.COV2.S vaccination and SARS-CoV-2 variants. The repertoire was sequenced with immunoSEQ multiplex PCR; TCRdb's copy has only in-frame clones and lacks some. Of about 350,000 clones in the sample, roughly 90% were seen once. Germline V gene data show CDR1 as MGHRA and CDR2 as YSYEKL. V was clipped by 0 bases and J by 3 bases; unmatched bases: 9. The CDR3 has 18 residues. Treatment given: approximately 18 received Ad26.COV2.S at low or high dose, single or two shots; 5 received placebo; per-sample allocation not given. Sampling took place 63 days after the first vaccine or placebo injection.

This chain uses TRBV4-1 with TRBJ1-4, with 8 bases lining up with TRBD1. The sequence was collected from a person between 18 and 65 years old who received the Ad26.COV2.S COVID-19 vaccine or a placebo. The specimen was peripheral blood, collected in a trial of Ad26.COV2.S vaccine versus placebo. The CDR3 bases are TGCGCCAGCAGCCAAGATCCCCAGGGGGCATTGGCTAATGAAAAACTGTTTTTT. It encodes CASSQDPQGALANEKLFF.